Listed below are T cell receptor beta chains from one sample, sequenced in a study of blood T cell repertoires in COVID-19. Only in-frame clones appear in the TCRdb table, and some are missing; sequencing was by immunoSEQ multiplex PCR. This table holds tens of thousands of clones, roughly 89% found once. Source material: peripheral blood. The receptors derive from a woman aged 55-75 years with COVID-19, enrolled during active disease. Both conserved end residues are part of each CDR3. A D gene is named only where the DNA matches it firmly. Rows give clone size only sometimes, using once, few, many, or a class for an expanded clone.

TRBV11-2	15	NA	few	TRBJ2-1	CASSPGVTSYNEQFF	TGTGCCAGCAGCCCAGGGGTCACCTCCTACAATGAGCAGTTCTTC
TRBV5-6	14	NA	few	TRBJ1-6	CASSPWNWWRPLHF	TGTGCCAGCAGCCCGTGGAACTGGTGGAGGCCCCTCCACTTT
TRBV4-1	16	NA	NA	TRBJ2-1	CASSQALGGSYNEQFF	TGCGCCAGCAGCCAAGCCCTCGGGGGCTCCTACAATGAGCAGTTCTTC
TRBV25-1	16	NA	NA	TRBJ2-5	CASSPHKGVRVETQYF	TGTGCCAGCAGTCCCCACAAAGGGGTCAGGGTTGAGACCCAGTACTTC
TRBV2	16	TRBD1	once	TRBJ2-3	CASTSTGTASTDTQYF	TGTGCCAGCACCTCAACTGGGACAGCCTCCACAGATACGCAGTATTTT
TRBV28	14	TRBD1	NA	TRBJ2-7	CASTLGGHLYEQYF	TGTGCCAGCACCCTAGGGGGCCACCTCTACGAGCAGTACTTC
TRBV2	15	TRBD2	NA	TRBJ2-1	CASSGGLAPYNEQFF	TGTGCCAGCAGTGGGGGACTAGCGCCCTACAATGAGCAGTTCTTC
TRBV5-5	16	TRBD1	NA	TRBJ1-3	CASSLRTGLAGNTIYF	TGTGCCAGCAGCTTAAGGACAGGGTTGGCTGGAAACACCATATATTTT
TRBV4-1	14	NA	few	TRBJ1-1	CASSQTVRGVEAFF	TGCGCCAGCAGCCAGACGGTCCGGGGAGTTGAAGCTTTCTTT
TRBV27	13	NA	NA	TRBJ1-1	CATQDNLSTEAFF	TGTGCCACCCAAGACAACCTTTCCACTGAAGCTTTCTTT
TRBV7-9	13	NA	NA	TRBJ1-1	CASSLQGWTEAFF	TGTGCCAGCAGTCTACAGGGCTGGACTGAAGCTTTCTTT
TRBV4-3	15	TRBD2	NA	TRBJ2-7	CASSQFRLAAYEQYF	TGCGCCAGCAGCCAATTTCGCCTAGCGGCCTACGAGCAGTACTTC
TRBV7-2	14	NA	NA	TRBJ1-3	CASSDIGVGNTIYF	TGTGCCAGCAGTGACATAGGGGTTGGAAACACCATATATTTT
TRBV27	14	NA	NA	TRBJ2-7	CASSRDLVAHEQYF	TGTGCCAGCAGCAGAGACTTGGTTGCCCACGAGCAGTACTTC
TRBV12-3/TRBV12-4	11	NA	NA	TRBJ1-1	CASIQNTEAFF	TGTGCCAGCATCCAAAACACTGAAGCTTTCTTT
TRBV2	13	TRBD1	NA	TRBJ2-7	CASSEATGVGQYF	TGTGCCAGCAGTGAAGCTACAGGGGTGGGGCAGTACTTC
TRBV19	15	TRBD2	NA	TRBJ2-7	CASSRAGGLSYEQYF	TGTGCCAGTAGCCGCGCGGGGGGGCTCTCCTACGAGCAGTACTTC
TRBV28	20	TRBD1	once	TRBJ1-1	CASSLPGPRQGADWNTEAFF	TGTGCCAGCAGTCTCCCCGGACCTAGACAGGGGGCGGACTGGAACACTGAAGCTTTCTTT
TRBV15	15	TRBD1	NA	TRBJ1-5	CATSRGQGSGQPQHF	TGTGCCACCAGCAGGGGACAGGGCAGCGGTCAGCCCCAGCATTTT
TRBV2	11	NA	NA	TRBJ2-7	CASSTSNEQYF	TGTGCCAGCAGTACTTCCAACGAGCAGTACTTC
TRBV6-1	16	TRBD1	NA	TRBJ1-2	CASSERGTGAIRGYTF	TGTGCCAGCAGTGAAAGGGGGACAGGGGCGATTCGGGGCTACACCTTC
TRBV9	16	NA	NA	TRBJ2-1	CASSVGGPSSYNEQFF	TGTGCCAGCAGCGTAGGGGGGCCCAGCTCCTACAATGAGCAGTTCTTC
TRBV7-2	13	TRBD2	once	TRBJ2-7	CASSFTGEGEQYF	TGTGCCAGCAGCTTCACCGGGGAGGGCGAGCAGTACTTC
TRBV5-1	14	TRBD1	NA	TRBJ1-2	CASSPGQGAGGYTF	TGCGCCAGCAGCCCGGGACAGGGGGCTGGTGGCTACACCTTC
TRBV7-9	15	NA	NA	TRBJ2-2	CASSLGLDFTGELFF	TGTGCCAGCAGCTTAGGTCTAGATTTCACCGGGGAGCTGTTTTTT
TRBV18	16	TRBD2	NA	TRBJ2-3	CASSQIAGSYTDTQYF	TGTGCCAGCTCACAAATAGCGGGCTCCTACACAGATACGCAGTATTTT
TRBV30	13	NA	NA	TRBJ1-2	CAWAGGPIGGYTF	TGTGCCTGGGCGGGGGGCCCCATTGGTGGCTACACCTTC
TRBV6-2/TRBV6-3	17	TRBD2	few	TRBJ2-5	CASSYSPSGGNQETQYF	TGTGCCAGCAGTTACTCCCCTAGCGGGGGCAACCAAGAGACCCAGTACTTC
TRBV28	14	NA	NA	TRBJ2-2	CATRIGQNTGELFF	TGTGCCACCCGAATCGGACAGAACACCGGGGAGCTGTTTTTT
TRBV2	14	NA	NA	TRBJ2-5	CASSEPGSQETQYF	TGTGCCAGCAGTGAACCGGGGTCACAAGAGACCCAGTACTTC
TRBV2	13	TRBD2	once	TRBJ2-1	CASLPERGDEQFF	TGTGCCAGCCTGCCCGAGCGGGGCGATGAGCAGTTCTTC
TRBV7-9	17	TRBD1	few	TRBJ1-5	CASSLRTGTVSNQPQHF	TGTGCCAGCAGCTTACGGACCGGGACAGTAAGCAATCAGCCCCAGCATTTT
TRBV12-3/TRBV12-4	12	NA	NA	TRBJ1-2	CASTSRPYGYTF	TGTGCCAGCACTTCGCGGCCCTATGGCTACACCTTC
TRBV7-9	15	TRBD1	NA	TRBJ1-1	CASSLGTGGLTEAFF	TGTGCCAGCAGCTTAGGAACAGGGGGCCTCACTGAAGCTTTCTTT
TRBV6-6	15	TRBD1	NA	TRBJ1-3	CASRATGGPGNTIYF	TGTGCCAGCAGAGCCACAGGGGGCCCTGGAAACACCATATATTTT
TRBV7-6	17	TRBD1	NA	TRBJ2-1	CASSLSPGGNSYNEQFF	TGTGCCAGCAGCTTATCGCCAGGGGGAAATTCCTACAATGAGCAGTTCTTC
TRBV6-2/TRBV6-3	16	TRBD1	NA	TRBJ2-7	CASSYDPGSGGHEQYF	TGTGCCAGCAGTTACGACCCGGGTTCAGGGGGCCACGAGCAGTACTTC
TRBV19	14	NA	NA	TRBJ2-2	CASNKQGGTGELFF	TGTGCCAGTAATAAACAGGGAGGGACCGGGGAGCTGTTTTTT
TRBV6-5	15	NA	NA	TRBJ1-1	CASTTGSVVWTEAFF	TGTGCCAGCACAACCGGGTCGGTAGTGTGGACTGAAGCTTTCTTT
TRBV5-4	15	TRBD2	once	TRBJ2-1	CASREATSGRNEQFF	TGTGCCAGCAGGGAAGCGACTAGCGGGAGGAATGAGCAGTTCTTC
TRBV5-6	14	NA	NA	TRBJ1-2	CASSLGRLSYGYTF	TGTGCCAGCAGCTTGGGGCGGCTCAGCTATGGCTACACCTTC
TRBV18	13	TRBD1	NA	TRBJ1-2	CASSPPGQWGYTF	TGTGCCAGCTCACCACCGGGACAGTGGGGCTACACCTTC
TRBV27	19	TRBD2	NA	TRBJ2-1	CASIGEREWAHGSYNEQFF	TGTGCCAGCATCGGTGAGCGGGAGTGGGCCCACGGCTCCTACAATGAGCAGTTCTTC
TRBV19	14	NA	NA	TRBJ2-7	CASSYAADFYEQYF	TGTGCCAGTAGTTACGCGGCAGACTTCTACGAGCAGTACTTC
TRBV4-1	17	TRBD1	NA	TRBJ1-2	CASSQAGQGVTNYGYTF	TGCGCCAGCAGCCAAGCAGGACAGGGGGTAACTAACTATGGCTACACCTTC
TRBV19	15	NA	NA	TRBJ2-5	CASSRTPRAPETQYF	TGTGCCAGTAGTAGGACACCCCGGGCCCCAGAGACCCAGTACTTC
TRBV30	13	NA	NA	TRBJ2-3	CAWSALSGNTQYF	TGTGCCTGGAGTGCCTTATCGGGAAATACGCAGTATTTT
TRBV18	15	TRBD2	NA	TRBJ2-3	CASSPPLAGTDTQYF	TGTGCCAGCTCCCCCCCGCTAGCGGGAACAGATACGCAGTATTTT
TRBV6-1	15	TRBD1	NA	TRBJ1-3	CASIRTGGSGNTIYF	TGTGCCAGCATCAGGACAGGGGGTTCAGGAAACACCATATATTTT
TRBV12-3/TRBV12-4	11	NA	NA	TRBJ1-2	CASSSGYGYTF	TGTGCCAGCAGTTCGGGGTATGGCTACACCTTC
TRBV30	15	TRBD2	NA	TRBJ2-1	CACSRASGAYNEQFF	TGTGCCTGTAGCCGGGCTAGCGGGGCTTACAATGAGCAGTTCTTC
TRBV7-9	12	TRBD1	few	TRBJ2-7	CASEDRAYEQYF	TGTGCCAGCGAAGACAGGGCCTACGAGCAGTACTTC
TRBV3-1/TRBV3-2	14	NA	NA	TRBJ2-1	CASSQGDLYNEQFF	TGTGCCAGCAGCCAAGGAGATCTTTACAATGAGCAGTTCTTC
TRBV20-1	9	NA	few	TRBJ1-2	CSAPSGYTF	TGCAGTGCTCCCTCGGGCTACACCTTC
TRBV6-5	13	NA	NA	TRBJ1-6	CASSYSVRQTLHF	TGTGCCAGCAGTTACTCTGTTCGTCAGACCCTCCACTTT
TRBV18	15	NA	NA	TRBJ1-1	CASSQGRGSSTEAFF	TGTGCCAGCTCACAAGGAAGGGGCTCGAGCACTGAAGCTTTCTTT
TRBV6-2/TRBV6-3	16	TRBD2	NA	TRBJ2-7	CASSYPGTSGSYEQYF	TGTGCCAGCAGTTACCCCGGGACTAGCGGCTCCTACGAGCAGTACTTC
TRBV5-4	14	NA	NA	TRBJ1-2	CASSLMAGPSGYTF	TGTGCCAGCAGCTTGATGGCAGGGCCTTCTGGCTACACCTTC